What follows are 21 T cell receptor beta chains derived from one specimen sequenced in a study of blood T cell repertoires in COVID-19. Clones were read by immunoSEQ multiplex PCR, and TCRdb kept only the in-frame ones, dropping some. The sample shows more than 85,000 clones, about 72% of them seen only once. Sequencing input: peripheral blood. These receptors came from a woman aged 55-70 years with acute or convalescent COVID-19.

The rearrangement links TRBV7-2 to TRBJ2-2, with TRBD1 matching 8 bases. Looked up from germline, CDR1 is SGHTA and CDR2 is FQGNSA. V gave up 6 bases and J gave up 7 bases; unmatched junction bases: 7. The CDR3 contains 14 residues. The CDR3 region is CASSPDRAGGELFF. CDR3 nucleotide sequence: TGTGCCAGCAGTCCGGACAGGGCGGGCGGGGAGCTGTTTTTT.

The chain joins TRBV9 to TRBJ1-1, with unresolved D. V lost 4 bases and J 0 bases, leaving 10 bases between the germline ends. The CDR3 sequence is 14 residues long. Germline CDR1 SGDLS, CDR2 YYNGEE. CDR3 sequence (DNA): TGTGCCAGCAGCCCCCGCCCGGTGAACACTGAAGCTTTCTTT. Its translation is CASSPRPVNTEAFF.

The V and J genes are TRBV6-2 or TRBV6-3 and TRBJ2-7; D is uncertain. Germline assignment: CDR1 MNHEY and CDR2 SVGEGT. CDR3 length equals 15 residues. V was clipped by 5 bases and J by 0 bases, with 14 bases between them. For the CDR3, the DNA is TGTGCCAGCAGTGCATTCGGTCCGAGCTCCTACGAGCAGTACTTC. Its translation: CASSAFGPSSYEQYF.

The sample holds a few counts of this clone. The V call is TRBV28, the J call TRBJ1-5; 8 bases line up with TRBD1. This CDR3 has 13 amino acids. Per the germline V gene, CDR1 is MDHEN and CDR2 is SYDVKM. V lost 5 bases, J lost 7 bases, and 4 bases stayed unmatched. CDR3: CASSGQGGQPQHF. CDR3 nucleotides: TGTGCCAGCAGTGGACAGGGAGGACAGCCCCAGCATTTT.

The chain couples TRBV3-1 (or the pseudogene TRBV3-2) to TRBJ1-5; D possibly corresponds to TRBD1 (5 bases). Trimming shortened V by 6 bases and J by 4 bases, and 10 bases separated the two germline ends. The CDR3 totals 13 residues. Germline values: CDR1 LGHDT, CDR2 YNNKEL (reference sequence). Written as DNA, the CDR3 is TGTGCCAGCAGTCGACAGCTAAATCAGCCCCAGCATTTT. Translation: CASSRQLNQPQHF.

The V and J genes are TRBV28 and TRBJ1-2; 8 bases map to TRBD1. CDR1 MDHEN and CDR2 SYDVKM come from the germline V gene. Trimming at V came to 6 bases and at J to 4 bases, leaving 4 bases not matched to a gene. The CDR3 spans 13 residues. The DNA of the CDR3 is TGTGCCAGCAGGACTCAGGGGGCCTATGGCTACACCTTC. This translates into CASRTQGAYGYTF.

This clone was seen more than once but under ten times. The chain joins TRBV27 to TRBJ1-6; TRBD1 might be the D (5 bases). Germline lookup yields CDR1 MNHEY and CDR2 SMNVEV (reference sequence). Between the trimmed V and J ends, which lost 1 base and 5 bases, there was a span of 12 bases. The CDR3 has 16 residues. In nucleotides, the CDR3 is TGTGCCAGCAGTTTATTCCCGGGGGTTAATAATTCACCCCTCCACTTT. Amino acids: CASSLFPGVNNSPLHF.

The chain carries TRBV7-9 and TRBJ1-5; D gene uncertain. This CDR3 is built from 14 residues. The ends were cut back, 6 bases at V and 7 bases at J, with 16 bases in the middle. Per germline, CDR1 SEHNR and CDR2 FQNEAQ (reference sequence). For the CDR3, the DNA is TGTGCCAGCAGTGCAGAAGGACCGGGGCAGCCCCAGCATTTT. Translated: CASSAEGPGQPQHF.

This clone is a singleton in its sample. The V gene is TRBV12-3 or TRBV12-4, the J gene TRBJ1-2; the match to TRBD1 covers 9 bases. With 11 bases clipped from V and 8 bases from J, the junction kept 6 bases outside the gene matches. The CDR3 has 11 amino acids. This chain's CDR3 is CAVRDRDGYTF. The CDR3 region has the DNA TGTGCCGTCCGGGACAGGGACGGCTACACCTTC.

CDR3 protein: CASSLQTGGVVYEQYF. As DNA, the CDR3 is TGCGCCAGCAGCTTGCAGACAGGGGGAGTCGTATACGAGCAGTACTTC. The V gene is TRBV5-1, the J gene TRBJ2-7; TRBD1 aligns across 9 bases. Per germline, CDR1 SGHRS and CDR2 YFSETQ. The trim removed 1 base at V and 4 bases at J, leaving 9 bases unmatched. The CDR3 is made up of 16 amino acids.

This chain joins TRBV3-1 (or the pseudogene TRBV3-2) and TRBJ1-1; weak D call: TRBD1 (6 bases). The CDR3 totals 13 residues. CDR1 and CDR2 from the germline V gene are LGHDT and YNNKEL (reference sequence). V shed 4 bases and J shed 2 bases, with 8 bases lying between them. The chain's CDR3 is CASSLTGNTEAFF. The CDR3 nucleotides read TGTGCCAGCAGCCTGACAGGAAACACTGAAGCTTTCTTT.

The chain combines TRBV7-2 with TRBJ1-2; 11 bases match TRBD1. J was trimmed by 4 bases and V by 3 bases; bases with no gene match: 1. The CDR3 consists of 14 residues. Looked up from germline, CDR1 is SGHTA and CDR2 is FQGNSA. The DNA of the CDR3 is TGTGCCAGCAGCTTGGGACAGGGGGTCTATGGCTACACCTTC. Its translation is CASSLGQGVYGYTF.

The V call is TRBV9, the J call TRBJ2-3; 10 positions match TRBD2. Germline lookup yields CDR1 SGDLS and CDR2 YYNGEE. V lost 0 bases, J lost 5 bases, and 0 bases stayed unmatched. The CDR3 spans 14 residues. The CDR3 DNA reads TGTGCCAGCAGCGTAGCTAGCGGGGGAGATACGCAGTATTTT. The encoded protein is CASSVASGGDTQYF.

This clone was seen only once. The rearrangement links TRBV28 to TRBJ1-4, with D perhaps matching TRBD1 (5 bases). Germline V CDR1 and CDR2: MDHEN, SYDVKM. Trimming took 3 bases from V and 7 from J, leaving 12 bases between them. CDR3 size: 14 residues. CDR3 sequence (DNA): TGTGCCAGCAGTTTTAGGCAGGGTAGTGAAAAACTGTTTTTT. Translated: CASSFRQGSEKLFF.

This chain uses TRBV5-1 with TRBJ1-4, with D possibly TRBD1 on 6 matching bases. From germline, CDR1 is SGHRS and CDR2 YFSETQ. V gave up 0 bases and J gave up 3 bases, with 12 bases separating them. The CDR3 consists of 16 residues. This chain's CDR3 is CASSLDRVMANEKLFF. Written as DNA, the CDR3 is TGCGCCAGCAGCTTGGACAGGGTTATGGCTAATGAAAAACTGTTTTTT.

The chain combines TRBV5-1 with TRBJ2-1; 8 bases are shared with TRBD2. The germline V gene has CDR1 SGHRS and CDR2 YFSETQ. The V and J ends lost 0 bases and 0 bases, in that order; junction bases with no gene match: 5. The CDR3 is made up of 17 amino acids. CDR3 in amino acids: CASSLAPGTSSYNEQFF. The CDR3 bases are TGCGCCAGCAGCTTGGCACCCGGGACTAGCTCCTACAATGAGCAGTTCTTC.

The CDR3 protein is CASSEGMNTEAFF. The CDR3 region has the DNA TGCGCCAGCAGCGAGGGTATGAACACTGAAGCTTTCTTT. The chain is built from TRBV5-1 and TRBJ1-1, with unresolved D. Trimming shortened V by 4 bases and J by 0 bases, and 7 bases separated the two germline ends. The CDR3 is 13 residues long. Per germline, CDR1 SGHRS and CDR2 YFSETQ. Complete variable domain (other parts from reference TRBV5-1 and TRBJ1-1): KAGVTQTPRYLIKTRGQQVTLSCSPISGHRSVSWYQQTPGQGLQFLFEYFSETQRNKGNFPGRFSGRQFSNSRSEMNVSTLELGDSALYLCASSEGMNTEAFFGQGTRLTVV.

The chain joins TRBV6-5 to TRBJ2-2, with TRBD2 identical over 15 bases. This CDR3 is 16 amino acids long. Germline CDR1 reads MNHEY; CDR2 reads SVGAGI. With V trimmed by 4 bases and J by 7 bases, 4 bases remained unmatched. The chain's CDR3 is CASSWTSGGANGELFF. The CDR3 DNA is TGTGCCAGCAGTTGGACTAGCGGGGGGGCAAACGGGGAGCTGTTTTTT.

This chain uses TRBV11-2 with TRBJ2-7, with D maybe TRBD1 (5 bases). Trimming took off 0 bases at V and 4 bases at J, with 13 bases between the two ends. The CDR3 totals 15 residues. Looked up from germline, CDR1 is SGHAT and CDR2 is FQNNGV. CDR3 in amino acids: CASSLDRAGFYEQYF. The CDR3 coding sequence is TGTGCCAGCAGCTTAGATCGCGCAGGGTTTTACGAGCAGTACTTC.

V and J are TRBV5-1 and TRBJ2-5; the match to TRBD2 covers 11 bases. The CDR3 loop spans 17 amino acids. Germline V gives CDR1 SGHRS, CDR2 YFSETQ. The trim removed 2 bases at V and 4 bases at J, leaving 10 bases unmatched. Here the CDR3 reads CASSLQPGTSGPETQYF. The CDR3 region has the DNA TGCGCCAGCAGCTTACAGCCCGGGACTAGCGGTCCAGAGACCCAGTACTTC.

The gene calls are TRBV19 and TRBJ1-5; D is perhaps TRBD1 (5 bases). The CDR3 covers 13 residues. Trimming removed 1 base from V and 7 bases from J, with 8 bases in between. Germline V lookup: CDR1 LNHDA, CDR2 SQIVND (reference sequence). CDR3 coding DNA: TGTGCCAGTAGTATAGTCGGGGGACAGCCCCAGCATTTT. This gives the protein CASSIVGGQPQHF.